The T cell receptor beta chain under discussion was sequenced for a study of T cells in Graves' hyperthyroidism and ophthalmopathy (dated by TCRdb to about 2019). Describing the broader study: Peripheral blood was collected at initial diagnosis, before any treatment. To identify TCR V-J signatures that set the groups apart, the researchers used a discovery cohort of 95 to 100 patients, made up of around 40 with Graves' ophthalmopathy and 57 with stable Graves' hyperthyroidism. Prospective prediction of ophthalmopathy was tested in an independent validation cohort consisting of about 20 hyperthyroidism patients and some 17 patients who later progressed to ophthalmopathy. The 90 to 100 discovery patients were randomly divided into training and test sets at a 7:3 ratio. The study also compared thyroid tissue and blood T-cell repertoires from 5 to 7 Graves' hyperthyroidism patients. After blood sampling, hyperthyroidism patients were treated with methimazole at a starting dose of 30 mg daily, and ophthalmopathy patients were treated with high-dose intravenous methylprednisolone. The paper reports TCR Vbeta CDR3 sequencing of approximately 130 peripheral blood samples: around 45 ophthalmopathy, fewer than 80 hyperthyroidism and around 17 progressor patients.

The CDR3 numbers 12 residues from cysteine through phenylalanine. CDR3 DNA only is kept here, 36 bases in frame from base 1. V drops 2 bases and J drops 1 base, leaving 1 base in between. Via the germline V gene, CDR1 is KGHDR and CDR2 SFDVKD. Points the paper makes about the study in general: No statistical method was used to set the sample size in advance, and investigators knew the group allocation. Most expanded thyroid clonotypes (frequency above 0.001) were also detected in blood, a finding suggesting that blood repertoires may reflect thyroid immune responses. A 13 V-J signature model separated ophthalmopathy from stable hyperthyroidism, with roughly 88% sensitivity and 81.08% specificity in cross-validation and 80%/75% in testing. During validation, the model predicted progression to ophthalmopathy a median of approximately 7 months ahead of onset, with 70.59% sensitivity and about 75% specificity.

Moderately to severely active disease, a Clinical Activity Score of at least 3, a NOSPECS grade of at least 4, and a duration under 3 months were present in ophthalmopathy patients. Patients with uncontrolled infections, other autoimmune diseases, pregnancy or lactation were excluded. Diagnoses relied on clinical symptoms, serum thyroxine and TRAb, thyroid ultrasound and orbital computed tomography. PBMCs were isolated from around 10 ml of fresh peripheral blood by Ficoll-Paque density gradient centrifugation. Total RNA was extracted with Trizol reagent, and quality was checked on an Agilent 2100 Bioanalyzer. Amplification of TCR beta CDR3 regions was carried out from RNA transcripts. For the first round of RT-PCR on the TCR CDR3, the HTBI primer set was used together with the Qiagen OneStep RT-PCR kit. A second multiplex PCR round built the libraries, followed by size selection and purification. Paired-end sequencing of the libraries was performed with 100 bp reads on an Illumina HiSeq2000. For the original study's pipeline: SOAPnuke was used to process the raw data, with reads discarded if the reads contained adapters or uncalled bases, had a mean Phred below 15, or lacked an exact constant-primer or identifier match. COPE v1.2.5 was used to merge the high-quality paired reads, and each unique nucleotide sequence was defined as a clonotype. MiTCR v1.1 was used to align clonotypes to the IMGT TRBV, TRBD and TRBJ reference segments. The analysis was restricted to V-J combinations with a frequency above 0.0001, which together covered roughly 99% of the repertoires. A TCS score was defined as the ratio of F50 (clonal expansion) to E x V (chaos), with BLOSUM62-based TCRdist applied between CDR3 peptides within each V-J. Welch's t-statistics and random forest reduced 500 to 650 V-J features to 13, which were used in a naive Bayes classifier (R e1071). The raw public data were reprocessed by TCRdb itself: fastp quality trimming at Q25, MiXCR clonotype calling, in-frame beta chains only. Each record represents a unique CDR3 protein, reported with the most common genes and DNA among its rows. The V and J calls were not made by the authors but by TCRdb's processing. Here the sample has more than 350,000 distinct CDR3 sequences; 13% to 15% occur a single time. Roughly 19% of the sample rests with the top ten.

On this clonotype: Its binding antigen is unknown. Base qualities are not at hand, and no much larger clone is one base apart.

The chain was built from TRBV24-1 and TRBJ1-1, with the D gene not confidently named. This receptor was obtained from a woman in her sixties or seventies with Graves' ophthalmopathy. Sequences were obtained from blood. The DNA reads TGTGCCACCAGTGATTCGAACACTGAAGCTTTCTTT. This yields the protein CATSDSNTEAFF.